What follows are 4 T cell receptor beta chains derived from one specimen sequenced in a study of OX40 agonist ivuxolimab in advanced cancers. Libraries came from the immunoSEQ multiplex PCR assay. TCRdb holds this immuneACCESS table with in-frame rearrangements only. Some clones are missing; in checked studies, unresolved V genes explain under half, and the rest has no known cause. The sample contains 50,000 to 75,000 clones, around 91% of them found a single time. The top ten clones comprise roughly an eighth of the sample. The specimen was CD4+ or CD8+ T cells sorted from blood, collected in a trial of the OX40 agonist ivuxolimab. The receptors were sampled from an adult with an advanced solid tumor such as melanoma, head and neck, liver or kidney cancer.

Details on this clone: This specimen includes other DNA sequences encoding the same CDR3. The V and J genes are TRBV5-1 and TRBJ2-7; 9 bases match TRBD1. CDR1 is SGHRS and CDR2 is YFSETQ in the germline V gene. The CDR3 covers 14 residues. After removal of 2 bases from V and 3 bases from J, the junction contained 3 bases not matched to a gene. The CDR3 loop is CASSLRQGGYEQYF. CDR3 sequence (DNA): TGCGCCAGCAGCTTAAGACAGGGGGGCTACGAGCAGTACTTC.

The chain combines TRBV30 with TRBJ2-3, with TRBD2 as a possible D gene (5 bases). Germline CDR1 and CDR2: GTSNPN and SVGIG (reference sequence). V was pared by 3 bases and J by 0 bases, with 10 bases between. There are 14 residues in the CDR3. The DNA of the CDR3 is TGTGCCTGGAGCCCGGGGTCTAGCACAGATACGCAGTATTTT. Amino acids: CAWSPGSSTDTQYF.

This sequence joins TRBV29-1 and TRBJ1-4; D is ambiguous. Trimming cost V 4 bases and J 6 bases, with 9 bases left between them. This CDR3 comprises 12 residues. Germline V gene data show CDR1 as SQVTM and CDR2 as ANQGSEA. The CDR3 sequence is CSVVGDDEKLFF. CDR3 nucleotides: TGCAGCGTTGTTGGAGACGATGAAAAACTGTTTTTT. The full variable domain, with the rest looked up from reference TRBV29-1 and TRBJ1-4, is SAVISQKPSRDICQRGTSLTIQCQVDSQVTMMFWYRQQPGQSLTLIATANQGSEATYESGFVIDKFPISRPNLTFSTLTVSNMSPEDSSIYLCSVVGDDEKLFFGSGTQLSVL.

V is TRBV15 and J is TRBJ1-5; 7 bases are shared with TRBD1. Germline CDR1 LNHNV, CDR2 YYDKDF (reference sequence). The CDR3 extends over 14 amino acids. The trim removed 5 bases at V and 7 bases at J, leaving 8 bases unmatched. The CDR3 nucleotides are TGTGCCACCAGCCCGACAGGGTCGGGGCAGCCCCAGCATTTT. Its translation: CATSPTGSGQPQHF. Supplemented by reference TRBV15 and TRBJ1-5, the full variable domain reads DAMVIQNPRYQVTQFGKPVTLSCSQTLNHNVMYWYQQKSSQAPKLLFHYYDKDFNNEADTPDNFQSRRPNTSFCFLDIRSPGLGDTAMYLCATSPTGSGQPQHFGDGTRLSIL.